This T cell receptor (beta chain) was documented in a study of blood T cell repertoires in COVID-19. The V gene lost 6 bases and the J gene lost 4 bases, with 12 bases spanning the gap. Germline assignment: CDR1 SEHNR and CDR2 FQNEAQ (reference sequence). The CDR3 contains 13 residues. In the original workflow: For nucleated cells, counts were estimated from reference gene primer amplification. Produced via immunoSEQ multiplex PCR; TCRdb's table is partial and in-frame only. The D gene and trimming were derived from the DNA, and the V and J assignments and clone size from that table. In the table there are around 130,000 clones, approximately 85% of which are singletons.

This receptor was taken from a human donor in a cohort sampled during active COVID-19. V gene TRBV7-9 combines with J gene TRBJ2-5; tentative D call: TRBD1 (5 bases). Sequences were obtained from peripheral blood. CDR3 in DNA: TGTGCCAGCAGTACCGTTGGGGCAGAGACCCAGTACTTC. It codes for CASSTVGAETQYF.